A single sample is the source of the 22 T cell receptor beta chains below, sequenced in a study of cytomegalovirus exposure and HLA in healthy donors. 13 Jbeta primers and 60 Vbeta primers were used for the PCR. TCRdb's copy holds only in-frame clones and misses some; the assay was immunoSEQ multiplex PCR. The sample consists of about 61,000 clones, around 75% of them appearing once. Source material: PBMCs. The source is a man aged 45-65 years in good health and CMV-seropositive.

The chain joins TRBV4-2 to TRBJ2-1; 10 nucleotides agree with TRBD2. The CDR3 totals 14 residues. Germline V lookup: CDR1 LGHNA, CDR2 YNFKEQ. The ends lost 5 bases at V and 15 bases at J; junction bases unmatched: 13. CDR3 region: CASSLGGLADGTFF. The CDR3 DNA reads TGTGCCAGCAGCTTGGGCGGACTAGCGGATGGGACGTTCTTC.

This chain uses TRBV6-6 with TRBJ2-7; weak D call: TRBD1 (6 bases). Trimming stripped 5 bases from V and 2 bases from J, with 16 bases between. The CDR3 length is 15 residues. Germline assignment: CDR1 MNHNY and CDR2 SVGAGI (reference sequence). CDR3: CASSTDLRDTYEQYF. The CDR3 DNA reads TGTGCCAGCAGTACCGACCTCCGGGACACCTACGAGCAGTACTTC.

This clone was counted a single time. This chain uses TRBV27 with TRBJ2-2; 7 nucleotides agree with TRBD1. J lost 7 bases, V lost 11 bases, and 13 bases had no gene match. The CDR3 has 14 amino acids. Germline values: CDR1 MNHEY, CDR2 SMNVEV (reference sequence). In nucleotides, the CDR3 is TGTGCCTCCACCCGGAGACAGGGATTCGGGGAGCTGTTTTTT. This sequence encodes CASTRRQGFGELFF.

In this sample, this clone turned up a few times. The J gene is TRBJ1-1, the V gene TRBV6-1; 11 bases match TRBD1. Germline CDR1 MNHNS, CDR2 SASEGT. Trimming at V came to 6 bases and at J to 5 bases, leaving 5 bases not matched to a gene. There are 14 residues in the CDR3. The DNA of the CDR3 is TGTGCCAGCAGAAGGGGACAGGGGGGGACTGAAGCTTTCTTT. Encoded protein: CASRRGQGGTEAFF.

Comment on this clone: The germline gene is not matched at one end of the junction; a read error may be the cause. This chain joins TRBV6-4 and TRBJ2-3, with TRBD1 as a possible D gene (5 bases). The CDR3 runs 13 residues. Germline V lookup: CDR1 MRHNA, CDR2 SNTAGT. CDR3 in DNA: TGTGCCAGCAGCGACTCAGCAGGGGATACGCAGTATTTT. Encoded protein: CASSDSAGDTQYF.

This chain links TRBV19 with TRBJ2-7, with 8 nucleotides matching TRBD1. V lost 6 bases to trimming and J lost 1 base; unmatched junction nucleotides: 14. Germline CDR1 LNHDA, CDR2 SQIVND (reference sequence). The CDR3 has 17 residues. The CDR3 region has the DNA TGTGCCAGTAGCGGGCCAGCCCGGGACAGGAGTTCCTACGAGCAGTACTTC. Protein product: CASSGPARDRSSYEQYF. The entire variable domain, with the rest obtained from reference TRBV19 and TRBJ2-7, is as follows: DGGITQSPKYLFRKEGQNVTLSCEQNLNHDAMYWYRQDPGQGLRLIYYSQIVNDFQKGDIAEGYSVSREKKESFPLTVTSAQKNPTAFYLCASSGPARDRSSYEQYFGPGTRLTVT.

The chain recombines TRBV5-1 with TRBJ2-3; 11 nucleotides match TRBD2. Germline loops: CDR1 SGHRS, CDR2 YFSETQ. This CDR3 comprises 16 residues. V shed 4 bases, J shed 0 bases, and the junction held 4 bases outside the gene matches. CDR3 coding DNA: TGCGCCAGCAGCCCGGGACTAGCGGCTAGCACAGATACGCAGTATTTT. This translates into CASSPGLAASTDTQYF.

CDR3 DNA sequence: TGTGCCAGCAGTGGTACCCCGGGACAGTACCTCGATGAGCAGTTCTTC. Encoded protein: CASSGTPGQYLDEQFF. The rearrangement joins TRBV27 to TRBJ2-1, with 7 bases aligning to TRBD1. This CDR3 is 16 amino acids long. Germline CDR1 reads MNHEY; CDR2 reads SMNVEV (reference sequence). The J segment lost 8 bases and the V segment lost 5 bases, leaving 15 bases of the junction unmatched.

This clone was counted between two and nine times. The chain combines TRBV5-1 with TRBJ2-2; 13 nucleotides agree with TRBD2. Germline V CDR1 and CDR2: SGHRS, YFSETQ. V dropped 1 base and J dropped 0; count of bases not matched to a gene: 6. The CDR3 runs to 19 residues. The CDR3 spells CASSLRGLAGYSNTGELFF. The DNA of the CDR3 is TGCGCCAGCAGCTTGCGGGGACTAGCGGGATATTCGAACACCGGGGAGCTGTTTTTT.

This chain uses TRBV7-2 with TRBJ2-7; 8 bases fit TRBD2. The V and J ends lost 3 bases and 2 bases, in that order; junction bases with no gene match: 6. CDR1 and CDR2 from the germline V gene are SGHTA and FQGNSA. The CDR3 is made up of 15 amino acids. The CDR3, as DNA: TGTGCCAGCAGCTTCCCGACTAGCGACCCCTACGAGCAGTACTTC. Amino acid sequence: CASSFPTSDPYEQYF.

Written as DNA, the CDR3 is TGTGCCAGCAGCTTCGGACAGGGGGTTGAAAAACTGTTTTTT. Encoded protein: CASSFGQGVEKLFF. The V and J genes are TRBV5-4 and TRBJ1-4, with 10 nucleotides matching TRBD1. Germline V gene sequence: CDR1 SGHNT, CDR2 YYREEE (reference sequence). Trimming removed 2 bases from V and 7 bases from J; junction bases left unmatched: 2. This CDR3 is 14 amino acids long.

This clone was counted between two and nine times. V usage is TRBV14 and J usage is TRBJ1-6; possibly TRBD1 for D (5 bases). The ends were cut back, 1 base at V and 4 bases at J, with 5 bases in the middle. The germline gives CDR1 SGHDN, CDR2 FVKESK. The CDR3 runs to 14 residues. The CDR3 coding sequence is TGTGCCAGCAGCCAAGGACAGTATAATTCACCCCTCCACTTT. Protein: CASSQGQYNSPLHF. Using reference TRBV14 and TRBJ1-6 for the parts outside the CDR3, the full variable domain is EAGVTQFPSHSVIEKGQTVTLRCDPISGHDNLYWYRRVMGKEIKFLLHFVKESKQDESGMPNNRFLAERTGGTYSTLKVQPAELEDSGVYFCASSQGQYNSPLHFGNGTRLTVT.

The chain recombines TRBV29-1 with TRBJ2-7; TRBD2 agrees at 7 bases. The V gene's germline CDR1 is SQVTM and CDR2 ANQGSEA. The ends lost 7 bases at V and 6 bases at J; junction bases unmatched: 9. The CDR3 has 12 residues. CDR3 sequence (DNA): TGCAGCGGAGTGGGAGGGGACGGCGAGCAGTACTTC. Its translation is CSGVGGDGEQYF.

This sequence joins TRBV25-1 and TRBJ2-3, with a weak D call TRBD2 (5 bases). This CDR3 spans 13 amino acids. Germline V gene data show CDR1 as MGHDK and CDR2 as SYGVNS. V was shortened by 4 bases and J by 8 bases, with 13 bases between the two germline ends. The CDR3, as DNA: TGTGCCAGCAGTGTTTACGGGGTTGGTACGCAGTATTTT. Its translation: CASSVYGVGTQYF.

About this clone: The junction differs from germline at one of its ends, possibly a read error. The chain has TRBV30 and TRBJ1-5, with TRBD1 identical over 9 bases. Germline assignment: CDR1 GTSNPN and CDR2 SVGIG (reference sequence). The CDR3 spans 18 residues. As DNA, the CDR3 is TGTGCCTGGAGTACAGGGGGCGTGTCACACTATAGCAATAAGCCCCAGCATTTT. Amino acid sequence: CAWSTGGVSHYSNKPQHF.

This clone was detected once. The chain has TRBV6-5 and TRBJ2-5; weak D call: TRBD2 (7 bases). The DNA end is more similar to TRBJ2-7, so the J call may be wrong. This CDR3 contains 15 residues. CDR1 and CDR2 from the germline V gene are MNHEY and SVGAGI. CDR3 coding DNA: TGTGCCAGCAGTTACTCGAGGGGAGGGGGGGACGAGCAGTACTTC. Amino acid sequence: CASSYSRGGGDEQYF.

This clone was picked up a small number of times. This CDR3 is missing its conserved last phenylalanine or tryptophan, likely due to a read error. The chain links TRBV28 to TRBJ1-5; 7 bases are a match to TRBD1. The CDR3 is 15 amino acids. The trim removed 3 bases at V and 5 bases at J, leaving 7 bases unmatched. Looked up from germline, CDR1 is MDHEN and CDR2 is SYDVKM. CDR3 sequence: CASSLAQGGHQPQHL. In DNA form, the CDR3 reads TGTGCCAGCAGTTTGGCGCAGGGGGGTCATCAGCCCCAGCATTTG.

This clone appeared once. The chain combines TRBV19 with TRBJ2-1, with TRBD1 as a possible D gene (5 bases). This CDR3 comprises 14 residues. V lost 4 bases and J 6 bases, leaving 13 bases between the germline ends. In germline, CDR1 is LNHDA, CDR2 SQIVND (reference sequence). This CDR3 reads CASSTIRVGNEQFF. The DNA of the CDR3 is TGTGCCAGTAGTACCATCAGGGTTGGCAATGAGCAGTTCTTC.

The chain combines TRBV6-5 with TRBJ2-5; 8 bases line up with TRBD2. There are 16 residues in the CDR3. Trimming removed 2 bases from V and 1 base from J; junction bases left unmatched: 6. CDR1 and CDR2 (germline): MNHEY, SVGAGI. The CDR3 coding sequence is TGTGCCAGCAGTTACCGTCCAGCGGGGGTCCAAGAGACCCAGTACTTC. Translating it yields CASSYRPAGVQETQYF.

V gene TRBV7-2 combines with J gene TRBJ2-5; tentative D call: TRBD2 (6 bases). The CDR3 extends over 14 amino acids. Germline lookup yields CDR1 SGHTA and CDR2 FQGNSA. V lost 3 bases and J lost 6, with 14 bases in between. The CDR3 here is CASSFPGAGKTQYF. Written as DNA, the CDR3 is TGTGCCAGCAGCTTCCCGGGAGCGGGTAAGACCCAGTACTTC.

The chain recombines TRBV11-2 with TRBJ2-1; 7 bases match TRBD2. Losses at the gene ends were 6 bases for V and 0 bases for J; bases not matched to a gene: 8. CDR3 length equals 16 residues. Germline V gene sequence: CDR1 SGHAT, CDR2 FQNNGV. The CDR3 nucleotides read TGTGCCAGCAGATCTCCCGGGGGGTCCTCCTACAATGAGCAGTTCTTC. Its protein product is CASRSPGGSSYNEQFF.

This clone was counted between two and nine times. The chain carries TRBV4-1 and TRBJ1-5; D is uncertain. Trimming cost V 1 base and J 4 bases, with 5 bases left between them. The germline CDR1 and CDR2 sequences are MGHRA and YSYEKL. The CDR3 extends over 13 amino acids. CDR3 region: CASSQVGNQPQHF. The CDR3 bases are TGCGCCAGCAGCCAAGTCGGGAATCAGCCCCAGCATTTT.